These 20 T cell receptor beta chains were sequenced from one sample in a study of cytomegalovirus exposure and HLA in healthy donors (dated by TCRdb to the late 2010s). Library preparation employed the immunoSEQ multiplex PCR assay. The multiplex PCR relied on a mix of 60 forward primers for TCR Vbeta segments and 13 reverse primers for TCR Jbeta segments. TCRdb took over this immuneACCESS table, retaining in-frame rearrangements with V and J assigned. Such tables are incomplete; in checked studies, under half of the missing clones stem from an unresolved V gene, and the remainder is unexplained. The sample data list roughly 230,000 clones, and 85% of these were observed just once. The ten largest clones represent 0.2% to 0.25% of the sample. Material for sequencing was PBMCs. The source is a girl aged 2-15 years in good health and CMV-seronegative.

The chain carries TRBV7-9 and TRBJ2-1, with 13 bases aligning to TRBD2. V dropped 1 base and J dropped 4; count of bases not matched to a gene: 4. The length of the CDR3 is 17 residues. Germline values: CDR1 SEHNR, CDR2 FQNEAQ (reference sequence). DNA of the CDR3: TGTGCCAGCAGCTTAGAACTAGCGGGGGGGATATACAATGAGCAGTTCTTC. As protein: CASSLELAGGIYNEQFF.

The chain combines TRBV30 with TRBJ1-1; no firm D call. Germline V CDR1 and CDR2: GTSNPN, SVGIG (reference sequence). The V end was cut by 5 bases, the J end by 5 bases, with 15 bases between. CDR3 size: 13 residues. The CDR3 bases are TGTGCCTGGGCGCTCGCAAGCGTTACTGAAGCTTTCTTT. Its protein is CAWALASVTEAFF.

The DNA of the CDR3 is TGTGCCACCAGCAGAGAGGGTAGCGGGAGGGCCTTGGAGACCCAGTACTTC. Its protein is CATSREGSGRALETQYF. This rearrangement joins TRBV15 to TRBJ2-5, with TRBD2 matching 11 bases. V shed 0 bases and J 5 bases; nucleotides not matched to a gene: 8. The CDR3 length is 17 residues. CDR1 is LNHNV and CDR2 is YYDKDF in the germline V gene (reference sequence).

The rearrangement uses TRBV2 and TRBJ1-6, with D tentatively TRBD1 (6 bases). CDR1 is SNHLY and CDR2 is FYNNEI in the germline V gene. The ends were cut back, 4 bases at V and 8 bases at J, with 12 bases in the middle. This CDR3 has 14 amino acids. CDR3 bases: TGTGCCAGCAGTGTCCAGGGGACCTATTCACCCCTCCACTTT. Residues: CASSVQGTYSPLHF.

The chain carries TRBV5-1 and TRBJ1-2; D not resolved. This CDR3 region has 15 residues. V was pared by 0 bases and J by 4 bases, with 13 bases between. Germline assignment: CDR1 SGHRS and CDR2 YFSETQ. This CDR3 reads CASSLAGGTGYGYTF. The CDR3 DNA is TGCGCCAGCAGCTTGGCCGGCGGAACGGGCTATGGCTACACCTTC.

The chain employs TRBV18 and TRBJ2-5; the D gene is possibly TRBD1 (7 bases). The germline V gene encodes CDR1 KGHSH and CDR2 LQKENI. This CDR3 has 13 residues. V lost 5 bases and J 4 bases, leaving 11 bases between the germline ends. The CDR3 coding sequence is TGTGCCAGCTCAATTCAGGGGGGAGAGACCCAGTACTTC. It yields the protein CASSIQGGETQYF. Filled out from reference TRBV18 and TRBJ2-5, the complete variable domain reads NAGVMQNPRHLVRRRGQEARLRCSPMKGHSHVYWYRQLPEEGLKFMVYLQKENIIDESGMPKERFSAEFPKEGPSILRIQQVVRGDSAAYFCASSIQGGETQYFGPGTRLLVL.

The rearrangement uses TRBV7-9 and TRBJ1-3; 9 nucleotides line up with TRBD1. Germline V lookup: CDR1 SEHNR, CDR2 FQNEAQ (reference sequence). V trimming: 6 bases; J trimming: 4 bases; junction bases outside the gene matches: 7. There are 15 residues in the CDR3. DNA of the CDR3: TGTGCCAGCAGATTTACCGGGACAGGGGGAAACACCATATATTTT. Translated, it gives CASRFTGTGGNTIYF.

The sample holds a few counts of this clone. This chain joins TRBV6-5 and TRBJ2-6, with unresolved D. Germline CDR1 and CDR2: MNHEY and SVGAGI. The CDR3 is 13 amino acids. Deletions cut 7 bases from V and 3 bases from J, with 7 bases between. The CDR3 spells CASTMNGANVLTF. The CDR3 bases are TGTGCCAGCACTATGAATGGGGCCAACGTCCTGACTTTC.

The chain uses TRBV4-2 and TRBJ1-1, with D unresolved. The ends were cut back, 0 bases at V and 11 bases at J, with 13 bases in the middle. The CDR3 spans 13 residues. CDR1 is LGHNA, CDR2 YNFKEQ, per germline. The CDR3 sequence: CASSQDSEGRAFF. CDR3 nucleotides: TGTGCCAGCAGCCAAGACTCGGAGGGCAGGGCTTTCTTT.

The gene calls are TRBV19 and TRBJ1-5, with D tentatively TRBD1 (6 bases). Trimming left V 5 bases short and J 3 bases short, with 11 bases between. From germline, CDR1 is LNHDA and CDR2 SQIVND (reference sequence). CDR3 length: 14 amino acids. CDR3 sequence (DNA): TGTGCCAGTAGTCAAGACAGGCTCAATCAGCCCCAGCATTTT. Translated: CASSQDRLNQPQHF. The entire variable domain, with the rest obtained from reference TRBV19 and TRBJ1-5, is as follows: DGGITQSPKYLFRKEGQNVTLSCEQNLNHDAMYWYRQDPGQGLRLIYYSQIVNDFQKGDIAEGYSVSREKKESFPLTVTSAQKNPTAFYLCASSQDRLNQPQHFGDGTRLSIL.

The chain links TRBV10-2 to TRBJ1-1; D is ambiguous. Germline assignment: CDR1 WSHSY and CDR2 SAAADI. The V end was cut by 2 bases, the J end by 1 base, with 5 bases between. CDR3 length: 13 amino acids. CDR3 loop: CASSEIENTEAFF. The CDR3 DNA sequence: TGCGCCAGCAGTGAGATAGAGAACACTGAAGCTTTCTTT.

This sequence joins TRBV25-1 and TRBJ1-4; 10 nucleotides line up with TRBD1. Per germline, CDR1 MGHDK and CDR2 SYGVNS. V lost 2 bases to trimming and J lost 7 bases; unmatched junction nucleotides: 4. The CDR3 extends over 15 amino acids. CDR3 nucleotides: TGTGCCAGCAGTGAACGGACAGGGGGGTCTGAAAAACTGTTTTTT. Its protein product is CASSERTGGSEKLFF.

CDR3 DNA: TGCGCCAGCAGCTTCAACAGGGGGCAAGAGACCCAGTACTTC. Translated: CASSFNRGQETQYF. This chain joins TRBV5-1 and TRBJ2-5, with 8 nucleotides matching TRBD1. The CDR3 is made up of 14 amino acids. Unmatched junction bases numbered 2, after V lost 2 bases and J lost 2 bases. Germline values: CDR1 SGHRS, CDR2 YFSETQ.

The V gene is TRBV25-1, the J gene TRBJ2-7; perhaps TRBD2 as D (6 bases). Between the trimmed V and J ends, which lost 0 bases and 3 bases, there was a span of 15 bases. Germline V gene sequence: CDR1 MGHDK, CDR2 SYGVNS. This CDR3 is 16 amino acids long. DNA for the CDR3: TGTGCCAGCAGTGAATATTTGGGCGGGAAAAACTACGAGCAGTACTTC. This translates into CASSEYLGGKNYEQYF.

The table lists this clone with a count of one. J is TRBJ2-3 and V is TRBV29-1; 7 bases agree with TRBD2. Germline trimming cut 5 bases from V and 2 bases from J; bases unmatched to any gene: 1. Germline loops: CDR1 SQVTM, CDR2 ANQGSEA. The CDR3 runs 12 residues. The CDR3 reads CSVSGVTDTQYF. CDR3 nucleotides: TGCAGCGTTAGCGGGGTCACAGATACGCAGTATTTT.

The chain carries TRBV30 and TRBJ2-3, with 10 bases fitting TRBD2. V trimming: 3 bases; J trimming: 0 bases; junction bases outside the gene matches: 0. Germline V lookup: CDR1 GTSNPN, CDR2 SVGIG (reference sequence). The CDR3 covers 14 residues. DNA for the CDR3: TGTGCCTGGAGGACTAGCGGGAGCACAGATACGCAGTATTTT. This encodes CAWRTSGSTDTQYF. Combining the CDR3 with reference TRBV30 and TRBJ2-3 gives the whole variable domain SQTIHQWPATLVQPVGSPLSLECTVEGTSNPNLYWYRQAAGRGLQLLFYSVGIGQISSEVPQNLSASRPQDRQFILSSKKLLLSDSGFYLCAWRTSGSTDTQYFGPGTRLTVL.

This chain connects TRBV10-3 to TRBJ2-7; 8 nucleotides match TRBD2. Per the germline V gene, CDR1 is ENHRY and CDR2 is SYGVKD. The CDR3 totals 13 residues. With V trimmed by 7 bases and J by 6 bases, 8 bases remained unmatched. This CDR3 is CAITSGSRGEQYF. The CDR3 DNA is TGTGCCATCACGAGCGGGAGTAGAGGCGAGCAGTACTTC.

The chain is built from TRBV9 and TRBJ2-7; D is possibly TRBD1 (5 bases). Trimming shortened V by 4 bases and J by 5 bases, and 10 bases separated the two germline ends. The CDR3 length is 12 residues. Germline V gives CDR1 SGDLS, CDR2 YYNGEE. DNA of the CDR3: TGTGCCAGCAGCCTTGGACAACACGAGCAGTACTTC. As protein: CASSLGQHEQYF.

This chain links TRBV5-4 with TRBJ2-3; 13 nucleotides align to TRBD2. In germline, CDR1 is SGHNT, CDR2 YYREEE (reference sequence). The CDR3 runs to 16 residues. The ends lost 3 bases at V and 2 bases at J; junction bases unmatched: 3. The DNA for the CDR3 is TGTGCCAGCAGCTACGGACTAGCGGGGGTCACAGATACGCAGTATTTT. It yields the protein CASSYGLAGVTDTQYF.

V and J are TRBV27 and TRBJ2-3; a possible D gene is TRBD1 (6 bases). Germline CDR1 is MNHEY and CDR2 is SMNVEV (reference sequence). The CDR3 spans 15 residues. Trimming removed 6 bases from V and 0 bases from J, with 13 bases in between. The CDR3 is CASRPRGRSTDTQYF. The CDR3 DNA sequence: TGTGCCAGCAGACCCAGGGGCCGCAGCACAGATACGCAGTATTTT.